These 8 T cell receptor beta chains originate from one sample sequenced in a study of HIV-infected patients and healthy controls. Roughly three months, about 14 weeks, into antiretroviral therapy, follow-up blood was collected. Whole blood was used without fractionation, so all unsorted peripheral T cells were included. 400 to 550 ng RNA was reverse transcribed with alpha and beta constant-region primers. Each of the alpha and beta chains got its own library through chain-specific third strand synthesis with indices. TCRdb ran MiXCR on the 5' RACE reads and lists one entry per CDR3 protein. The table shows some 20,000 distinct CDR3 sequences, with more than 7.5% occurring only once. Here the sequenced sample was blood, taken during antiretroviral therapy. The receptors were gathered from an adult with HIV infection.

This clonotype was seen ten or more times. V gene TRBV20-1 combines with J gene TRBJ2-7; TRBD2 is a possible D gene (6 bases). This CDR3 has 14 amino acids. The germline V and J ends were trimmed by 1 base and 0 bases, with 10 bases remaining between them. Germline V lookup: CDR1 DFQATT, CDR2 SNEGSKA (reference sequence). The chain's CDR3 is CSARGEDSSYEQYF. The CDR3 DNA reads as TGCAGTGCTAGAGGGGAGGATAGCTCCTACGAGCAGTACTTC.

This clonotype was detected many times. This chain uses TRBV11-1 with TRBJ1-6; 7 bases line up with TRBD1. The CDR3 contains 15 residues. CDR1 is SGHAT and CDR2 is FQDESV in the germline V gene (reference sequence). Trimming cost V 5 bases and J 6 bases; bases outside gene matches: 7. CDR3 sequence (DNA): TGTGCCAGCAGCCCGAGGGACAGCCTTAATTCACCCCTCCACTTT. It is translated as CASSPRDSLNSPLHF.

The rearrangement links TRBV7-9 to TRBJ1-2; TRBD1 aligns across 8 bases. Trimming removed 5 bases from V and 7 bases from J; junction bases left unmatched: 6. Germline V lookup: CDR1 SEHNR, CDR2 FQNEAQ (reference sequence). The length of the CDR3 is 13 residues. The CDR3 sequence: CASSPGQGTGYTF. CDR3 in DNA: TGTGCCAGCAGCCCAGGACAGGGAACTGGCTACACCTTC.

To note about this clonotype: Just one base apart from a much larger clone, this may be a read error. The V call is TRBV11-2, the J call TRBJ1-2; D not resolved. Germline CDR1 and CDR2: SGHAT and FQNNGV. The CDR3 contains 12 residues. The CDR3 DNA reads as TGTGTCAGCAGCTTAGAAGGAGGCGGCTACACCTTC. Amino acid sequence: CVSSLEGGGYTF.

This clonotype was detected many times. V and J are TRBV5-1 and TRBJ2-5; D is perhaps TRBD2 (6 bases). Trimming cost V 6 bases and J 1 base, with 13 bases left between them. Germline CDR1 is SGHRS and CDR2 is YFSETQ. This CDR3 is built from 14 residues. This chain's CDR3 is CASNILATQETQYF. The CDR3 nucleotides are TGCGCCAGCAACATTCTAGCGACCCAAGAGACCCAGTACTTC. Full variable domain (rest looked up from reference TRBV5-1 and TRBJ2-5): KAGVTQTPRYLIKTRGQQVTLSCSPISGHRSVSWYQQTPGQGLQFLFEYFSETQRNKGNFPGRFSGRQFSNSRSEMNVSTLELGDSALYLCASNILATQETQYFGPGTRLLVL.

The chain recombines TRBV5-6 with TRBJ2-4; 12 bases line up with TRBD2. This CDR3 contains 18 residues. The germline V gene encodes CDR1 SGHDT and CDR2 YYEEEE. V shed 1 base and J 3 bases; nucleotides not matched to a gene: 8. The CDR3 spells CASSLLAGGIGGKNIQYF. The CDR3 coding sequence is TGTGCCAGCAGCTTGCTAGCGGGGGGGATAGGCGGCAAAAACATTCAGTACTTC. The full variable domain, its missing parts supplied by reference TRBV5-6 and TRBJ2-4, is DAGVTQSPTHLIKTRGQQVTLRCSPKSGHDTVSWYQQALGQGPQFIFQYYEEEERQRGNFPDRFSGHQFPNYSSELNVNALLLGDSALYLCASSLLAGGIGGKNIQYFGAGTRLSVL.

This clonotype occurred many times. The chain combines TRBV7-9 with TRBJ2-3; 9 nucleotides align to TRBD2. Losses at the gene ends were 1 base for V and 2 bases for J; bases not matched to a gene: 4. CDR1 and CDR2 (germline): SEHNR, FQNEAQ (reference sequence). The CDR3 has 16 amino acids. In nucleotides, the CDR3 is TGTGCCAGCAGCTTAGGTGGACTAGCGAACACAGATACGCAGTATTTT. Translation gives CASSLGGLANTDTQYF. Full variable domain (rest looked up from reference TRBV7-9 and TRBJ2-3): DTGVSQNPRHKITKRGQNVTFRCDPISEHNRLYWYRQTLGQGPEFLTYFQNEAQLEKSRLLSDRFSAERPKGSFSTLEIQRTEQGDSAMYLCASSLGGLANTDTQYFGPGTRLTVL.

The J gene is TRBJ2-2, the V gene TRBV11-2, with 7 bases that match TRBD2. The junction had 9 bases not matched to a gene; V was cut back by 4 bases and J by 4 bases. Germline-derived CDR1 and CDR2 are SGHAT and FQNNGV. CDR3 length: 16 residues. DNA of the CDR3: TGTGCCAGCAGCTCCTCAAGCTGGGGGGGCACCGGGGAGCTGTTTTTT. It encodes CASSSSSWGGTGELFF.